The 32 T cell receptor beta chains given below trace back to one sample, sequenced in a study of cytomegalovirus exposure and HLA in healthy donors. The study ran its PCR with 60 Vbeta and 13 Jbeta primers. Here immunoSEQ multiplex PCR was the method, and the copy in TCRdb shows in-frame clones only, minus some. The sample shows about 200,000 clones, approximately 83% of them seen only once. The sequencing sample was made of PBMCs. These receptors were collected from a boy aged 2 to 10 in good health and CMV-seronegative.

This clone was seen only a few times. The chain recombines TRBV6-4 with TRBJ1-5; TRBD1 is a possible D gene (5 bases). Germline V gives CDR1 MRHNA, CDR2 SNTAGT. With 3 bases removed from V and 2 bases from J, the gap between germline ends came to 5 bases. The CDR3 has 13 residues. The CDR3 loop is CASSEQGNQPQHF. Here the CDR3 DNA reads TGTGCCAGCAGTGAACAGGGCAATCAGCCCCAGCATTTT.

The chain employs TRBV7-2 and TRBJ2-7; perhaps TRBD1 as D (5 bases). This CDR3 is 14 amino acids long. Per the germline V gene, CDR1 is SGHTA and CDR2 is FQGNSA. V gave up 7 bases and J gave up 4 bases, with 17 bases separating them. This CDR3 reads CASTSGSLVYEQYF. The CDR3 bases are TGTGCCAGCACATCAGGGTCTCTCGTTTACGAGCAGTACTTC.

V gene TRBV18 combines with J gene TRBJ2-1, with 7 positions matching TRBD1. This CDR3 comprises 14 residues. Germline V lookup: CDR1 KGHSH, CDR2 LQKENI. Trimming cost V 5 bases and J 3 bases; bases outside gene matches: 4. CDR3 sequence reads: CASSRDSVYNEQFF. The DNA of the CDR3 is TGTGCCAGCTCAAGGGACAGCGTCTACAATGAGCAGTTCTTC.

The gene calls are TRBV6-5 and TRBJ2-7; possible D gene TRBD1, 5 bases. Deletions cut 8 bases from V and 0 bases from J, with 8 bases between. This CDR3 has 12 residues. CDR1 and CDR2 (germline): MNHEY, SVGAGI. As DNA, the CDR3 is TGTGCCAGCGGCAGGGCCTCCTACGAGCAGTACTTC. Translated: CASGRASYEQYF.

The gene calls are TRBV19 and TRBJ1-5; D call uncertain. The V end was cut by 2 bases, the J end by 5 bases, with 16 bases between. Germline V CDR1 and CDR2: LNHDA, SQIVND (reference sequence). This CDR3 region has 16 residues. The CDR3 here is CASSISPGGRDQPQHF. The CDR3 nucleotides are TGTGCCAGTAGTATATCGCCCGGAGGGCGCGATCAGCCCCAGCATTTT.

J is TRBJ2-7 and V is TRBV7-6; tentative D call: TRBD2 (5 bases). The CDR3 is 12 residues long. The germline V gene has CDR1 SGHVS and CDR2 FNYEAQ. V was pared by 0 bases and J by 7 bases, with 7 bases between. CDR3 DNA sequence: TGTGCCAGCAGCTTAGCGCGAGGGGAGCAGTACTTC. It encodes CASSLARGEQYF.

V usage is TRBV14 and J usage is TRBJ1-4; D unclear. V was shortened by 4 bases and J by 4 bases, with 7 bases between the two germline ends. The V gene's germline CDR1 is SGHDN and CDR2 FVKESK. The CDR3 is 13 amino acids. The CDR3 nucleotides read TGTGCCAGCAGCCCGCGGTATAATGAAAAACTGTTTTTT. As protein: CASSPRYNEKLFF.

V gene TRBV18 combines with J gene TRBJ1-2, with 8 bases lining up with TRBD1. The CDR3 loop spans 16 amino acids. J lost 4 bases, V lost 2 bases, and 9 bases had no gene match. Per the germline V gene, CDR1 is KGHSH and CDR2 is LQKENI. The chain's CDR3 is CASSPGSGQGGYGYTF. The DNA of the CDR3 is TGTGCCAGCTCACCAGGGTCTGGACAGGGTGGCTATGGCTACACCTTC.

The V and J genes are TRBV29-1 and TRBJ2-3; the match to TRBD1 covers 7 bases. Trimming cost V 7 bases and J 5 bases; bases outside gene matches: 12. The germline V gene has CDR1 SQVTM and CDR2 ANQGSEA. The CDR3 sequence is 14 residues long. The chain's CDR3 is CSAGGQVPRDTQYF. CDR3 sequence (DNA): TGCAGCGCCGGAGGACAGGTTCCGCGAGATACGCAGTATTTT.

CDR3 amino acids: CASSSVGTVKNIQYF. CDR3 DNA sequence: TGTGCCAGCAGCTCGGTCGGGACTGTCAAAAACATTCAGTACTTC. The chain combines TRBV11-2 with TRBJ2-4, with D tentatively TRBD2 (6 bases). V lost 4 bases and J lost 3, with 13 bases in between. Germline V gene sequence: CDR1 SGHAT, CDR2 FQNNGV. CDR3 length equals 15 residues.

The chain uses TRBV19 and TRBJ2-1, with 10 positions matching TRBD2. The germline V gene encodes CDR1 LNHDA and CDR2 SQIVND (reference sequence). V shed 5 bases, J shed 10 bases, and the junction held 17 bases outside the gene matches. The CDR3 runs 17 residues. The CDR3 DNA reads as TGTGCCAGTAGTGTCGACAGCGGGGGGGCCACTAGCTGGGAGCAGTTCTTC. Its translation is CASSVDSGGATSWEQFF. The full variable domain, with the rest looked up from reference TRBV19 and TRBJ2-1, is DGGITQSPKYLFRKEGQNVTLSCEQNLNHDAMYWYRQDPGQGLRLIYYSQIVNDFQKGDIAEGYSVSREKKESFPLTVTSAQKNPTAFYLCASSVDSGGATSWEQFFGPGTRLTVL.

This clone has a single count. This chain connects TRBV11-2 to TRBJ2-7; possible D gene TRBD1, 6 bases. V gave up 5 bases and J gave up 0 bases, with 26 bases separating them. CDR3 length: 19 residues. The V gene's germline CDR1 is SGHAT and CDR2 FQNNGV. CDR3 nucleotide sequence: TGTGCCAGCAGCCCCCGTCCCTACAGGGACCCGGGTCCCTCCTACGAGCAGTACTTC. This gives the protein CASSPRPYRDPGPSYEQYF.

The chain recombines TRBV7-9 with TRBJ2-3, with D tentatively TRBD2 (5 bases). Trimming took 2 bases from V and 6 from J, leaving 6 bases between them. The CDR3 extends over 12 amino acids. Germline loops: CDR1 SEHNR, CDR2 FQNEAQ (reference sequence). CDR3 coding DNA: TGTGCCAGCAGCTTATCGGGGGATACGCAGTATTTT. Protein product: CASSLSGDTQYF.

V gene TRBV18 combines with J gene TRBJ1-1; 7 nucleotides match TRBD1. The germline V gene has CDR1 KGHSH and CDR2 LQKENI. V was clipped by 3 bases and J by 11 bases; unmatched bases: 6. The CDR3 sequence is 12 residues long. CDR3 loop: CASSPPGGWAFF. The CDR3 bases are TGTGCCAGCTCACCCCCAGGGGGGTGGGCTTTCTTT.

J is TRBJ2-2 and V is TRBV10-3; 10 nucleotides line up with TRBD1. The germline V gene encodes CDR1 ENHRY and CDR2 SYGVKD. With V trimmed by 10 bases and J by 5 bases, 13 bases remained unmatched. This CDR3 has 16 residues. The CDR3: CATTTGTGAGTGELFF. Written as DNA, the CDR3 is TGTGCCACAACGACCGGGACAGGGGCAGGGACCGGGGAGCTGTTTTTT.

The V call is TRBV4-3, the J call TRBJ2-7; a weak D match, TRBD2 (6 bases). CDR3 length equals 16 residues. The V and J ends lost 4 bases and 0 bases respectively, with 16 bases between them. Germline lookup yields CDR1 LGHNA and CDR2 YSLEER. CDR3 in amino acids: CASSPQPRGSSYEQYF. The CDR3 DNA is TGCGCCAGCAGCCCCCAACCTCGGGGGAGCTCCTACGAGCAGTACTTC.

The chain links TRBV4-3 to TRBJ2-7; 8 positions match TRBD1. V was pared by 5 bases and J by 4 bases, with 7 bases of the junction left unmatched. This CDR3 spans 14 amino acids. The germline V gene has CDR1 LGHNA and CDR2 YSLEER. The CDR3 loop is CASSINRGYYEQYF. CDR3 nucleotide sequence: TGCGCCAGCAGCATAAACAGGGGGTATTACGAGCAGTACTTC.

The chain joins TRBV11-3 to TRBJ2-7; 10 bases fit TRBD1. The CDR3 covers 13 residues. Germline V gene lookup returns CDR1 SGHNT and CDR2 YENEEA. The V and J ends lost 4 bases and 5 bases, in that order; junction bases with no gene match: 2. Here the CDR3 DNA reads TGTGCCAGCAGCTCCGGGACAGGGGACGAGCAGTACTTC. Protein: CASSSGTGDEQYF. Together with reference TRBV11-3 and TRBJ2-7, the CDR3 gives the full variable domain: EAGVVQSPRYKIIEKKQPVAFWCNPISGHNTLYWYLQNLGQGPELLIRYENEEAVDDSQLPKDRFSAERLKGVDSTLKIQPAELGDSAVYLCASSSGTGDEQYFGPGTRLTVT.

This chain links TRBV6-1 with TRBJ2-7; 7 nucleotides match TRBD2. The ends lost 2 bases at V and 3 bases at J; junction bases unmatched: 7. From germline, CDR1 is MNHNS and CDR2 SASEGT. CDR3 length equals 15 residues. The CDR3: CASSERDSGGYEQYF. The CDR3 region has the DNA TGTGCCAGCAGTGAAAGAGATTCGGGAGGCTACGAGCAGTACTTC.

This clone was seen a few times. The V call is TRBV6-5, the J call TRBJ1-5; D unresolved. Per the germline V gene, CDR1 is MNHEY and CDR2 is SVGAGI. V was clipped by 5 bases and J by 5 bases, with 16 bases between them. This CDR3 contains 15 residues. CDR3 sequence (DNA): TGTGCCAGCAGTCGAACGTCCTTAGCCCATCAGCCCCAGCATTTT. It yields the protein CASSRTSLAHQPQHF.

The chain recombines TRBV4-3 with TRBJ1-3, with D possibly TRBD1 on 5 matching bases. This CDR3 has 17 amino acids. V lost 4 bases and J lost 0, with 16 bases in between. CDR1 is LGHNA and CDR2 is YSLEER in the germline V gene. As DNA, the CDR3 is TGCGCCAGCAGCCTCCTGGGGGGGACCCACTCTGGAAACACCATATATTTT. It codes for CASSLLGGTHSGNTIYF.

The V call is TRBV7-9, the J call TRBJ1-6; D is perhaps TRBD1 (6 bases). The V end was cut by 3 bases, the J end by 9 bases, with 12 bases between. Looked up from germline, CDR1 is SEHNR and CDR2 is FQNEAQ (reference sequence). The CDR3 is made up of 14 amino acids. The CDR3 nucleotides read TGTGCCAGCAGCTTTGGTCAGGGGAGTTCACCCCTCCACTTT. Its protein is CASSFGQGSSPLHF.

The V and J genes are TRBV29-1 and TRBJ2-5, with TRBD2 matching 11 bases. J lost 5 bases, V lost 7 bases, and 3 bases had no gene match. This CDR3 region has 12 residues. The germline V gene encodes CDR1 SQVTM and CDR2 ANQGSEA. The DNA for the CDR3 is TGCAGCGCGACTAGCGGGGATGAGACCCAGTACTTC. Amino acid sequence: CSATSGDETQYF.

Here the CDR3 reads CASSQAPTGGVYGYTF. The CDR3 DNA follows: TGCGCCAGCAGCCAAGCCCCAACAGGGGGCGTCTATGGCTACACCTTC. The chain links TRBV4-3 to TRBJ1-2; 9 bases are a match to TRBD1. V dropped 1 base and J dropped 4; count of bases not matched to a gene: 7. Germline V gene sequence: CDR1 LGHNA, CDR2 YSLEER. The CDR3 is made up of 16 amino acids.

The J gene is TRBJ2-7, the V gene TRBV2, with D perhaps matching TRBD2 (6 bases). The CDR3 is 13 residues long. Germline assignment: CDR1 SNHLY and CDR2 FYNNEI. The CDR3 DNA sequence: TGTGCGAGCTATTGGGACGGGAGATCGGAGCAGTACTTC. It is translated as CASYWDGRSEQYF.

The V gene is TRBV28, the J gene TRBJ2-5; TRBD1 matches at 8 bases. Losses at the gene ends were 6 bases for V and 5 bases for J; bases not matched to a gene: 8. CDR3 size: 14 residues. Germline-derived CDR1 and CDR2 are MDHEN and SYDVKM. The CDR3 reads CASRFGTGYETQYF. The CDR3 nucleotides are TGTGCCAGCAGGTTCGGGACAGGATATGAGACCCAGTACTTC. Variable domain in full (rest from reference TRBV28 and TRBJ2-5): DVKVTQSSRYLVKRTGEKVFLECVQDMDHENMFWYRQDPGLGLRLIYFSYDVKMKEKGDIPEGYSVSREKKERFSLILESASTNQTSMYLCASRFGTGYETQYFGPGTRLLVL.

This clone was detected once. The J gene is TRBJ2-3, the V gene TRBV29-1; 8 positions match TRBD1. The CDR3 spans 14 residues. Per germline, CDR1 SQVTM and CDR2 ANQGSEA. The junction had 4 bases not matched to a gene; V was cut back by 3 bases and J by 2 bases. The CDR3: CSVDKDRATDTQYF. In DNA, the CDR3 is TGCAGCGTTGATAAGGACAGGGCCACAGATACGCAGTATTTT.

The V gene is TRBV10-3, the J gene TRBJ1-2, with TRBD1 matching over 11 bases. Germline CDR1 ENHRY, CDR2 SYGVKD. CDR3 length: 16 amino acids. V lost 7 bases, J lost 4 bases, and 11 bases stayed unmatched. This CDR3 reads CAITQTGTGGPYGYTF. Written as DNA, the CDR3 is TGTGCCATCACTCAAACCGGGACAGGGGGTCCCTATGGCTACACCTTC.

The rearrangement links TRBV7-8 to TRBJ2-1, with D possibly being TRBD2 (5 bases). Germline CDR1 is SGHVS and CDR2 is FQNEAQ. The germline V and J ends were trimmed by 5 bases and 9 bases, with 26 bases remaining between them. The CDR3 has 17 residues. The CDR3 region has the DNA TGTGCCAGCAGCGTGCCACTTCAGAACTACCCTCGGGGTGAGCAGTTCTTC. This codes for CASSVPLQNYPRGEQFF.

The CDR3 DNA reads as TGTGCCAGCAGCTTATTCGGCGGGGGGGATGTCGAGCAGTACTTC. Encoded protein: CASSLFGGGDVEQYF. The chain joins TRBV7-2 to TRBJ2-7; 9 bases fit TRBD2. V lost 2 bases to trimming and J lost 6 bases; unmatched junction nucleotides: 8. The CDR3 runs 15 residues. Germline lookup yields CDR1 SGHTA and CDR2 FQGNSA.

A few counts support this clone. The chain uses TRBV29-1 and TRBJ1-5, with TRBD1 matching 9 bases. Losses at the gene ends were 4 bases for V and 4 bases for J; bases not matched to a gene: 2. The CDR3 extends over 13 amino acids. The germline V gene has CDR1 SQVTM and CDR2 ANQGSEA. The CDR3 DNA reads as TGCAGCGTTGCCGGGACAGGGAATCAGCCCCAGCATTTT. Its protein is CSVAGTGNQPQHF.

The CDR3, as DNA: TGCGCCAGCAGCCAAGATATCGGTTCGTACGAGCAGTACTTC. Encoded protein: CASSQDIGSYEQYF. The chain is built from TRBV4-3 and TRBJ2-7; D unresolved. Germline assignment: CDR1 LGHNA and CDR2 YSLEER. The CDR3 has 14 amino acids. Trimming took 0 bases from V and 4 from J, leaving 10 bases between them.